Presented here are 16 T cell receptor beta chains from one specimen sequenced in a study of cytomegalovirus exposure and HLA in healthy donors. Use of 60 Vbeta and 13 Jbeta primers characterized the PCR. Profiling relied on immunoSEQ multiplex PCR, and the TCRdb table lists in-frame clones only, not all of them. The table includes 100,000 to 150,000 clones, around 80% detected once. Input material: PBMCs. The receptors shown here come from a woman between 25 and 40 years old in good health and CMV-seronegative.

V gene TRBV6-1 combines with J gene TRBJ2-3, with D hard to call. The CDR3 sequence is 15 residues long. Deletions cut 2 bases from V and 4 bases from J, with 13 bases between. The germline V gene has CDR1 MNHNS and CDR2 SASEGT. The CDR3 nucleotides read TGTGCCAGCAGTGAATTTGCGCTCAACCCAGATACGCAGTATTTT. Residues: CASSEFALNPDTQYF.

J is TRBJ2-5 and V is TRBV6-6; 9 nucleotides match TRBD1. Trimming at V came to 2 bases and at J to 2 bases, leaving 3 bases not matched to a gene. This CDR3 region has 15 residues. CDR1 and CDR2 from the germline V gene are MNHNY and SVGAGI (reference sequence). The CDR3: CASSYPGQGQETQYF. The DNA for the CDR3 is TGTGCCAGCAGTTACCCGGGACAGGGACAAGAGACCCAGTACTTC.

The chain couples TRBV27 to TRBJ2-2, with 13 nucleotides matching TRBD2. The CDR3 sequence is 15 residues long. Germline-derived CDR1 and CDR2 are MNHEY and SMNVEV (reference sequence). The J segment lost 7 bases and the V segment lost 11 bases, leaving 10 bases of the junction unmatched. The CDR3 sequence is CASLGTSGIGGELFF. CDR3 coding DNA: TGTGCCTCCTTAGGGACTAGCGGGATAGGCGGGGAGCTGTTTTTT.

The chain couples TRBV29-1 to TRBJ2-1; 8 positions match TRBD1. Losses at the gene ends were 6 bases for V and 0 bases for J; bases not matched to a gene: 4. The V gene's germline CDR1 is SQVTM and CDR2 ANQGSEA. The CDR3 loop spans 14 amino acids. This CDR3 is CSVQGASSYNEQFF. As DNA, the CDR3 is TGCAGCGTGCAGGGGGCTAGCTCCTACAATGAGCAGTTCTTC.

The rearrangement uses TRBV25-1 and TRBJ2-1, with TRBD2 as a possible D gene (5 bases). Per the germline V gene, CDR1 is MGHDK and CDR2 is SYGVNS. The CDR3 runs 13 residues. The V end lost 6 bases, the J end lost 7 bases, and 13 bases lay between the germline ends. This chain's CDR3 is CASRGDGWNEQFF. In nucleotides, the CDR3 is TGTGCCAGCAGGGGAGATGGGTGGAATGAGCAGTTCTTC.

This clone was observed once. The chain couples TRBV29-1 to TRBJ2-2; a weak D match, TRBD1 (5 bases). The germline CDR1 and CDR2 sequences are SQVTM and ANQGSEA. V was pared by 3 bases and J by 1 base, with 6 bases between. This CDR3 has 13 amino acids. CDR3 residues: CSVDRVNTGELFF. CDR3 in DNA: TGCAGCGTTGACAGGGTGAACACCGGGGAGCTGTTTTTT.

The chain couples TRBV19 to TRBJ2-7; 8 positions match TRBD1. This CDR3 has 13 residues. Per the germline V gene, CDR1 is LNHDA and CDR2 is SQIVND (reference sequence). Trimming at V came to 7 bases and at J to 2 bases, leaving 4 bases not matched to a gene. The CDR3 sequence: CASKMTGAYEQYF. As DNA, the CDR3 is TGTGCCAGTAAGATGACAGGGGCCTACGAGCAGTACTTC.

CDR3 DNA: TGTGCCAGCAGCCGTTACAGGGGTGACCCCTACGAGCAGTACTTC. Its protein is CASSRYRGDPYEQYF. The rearrangement uses TRBV14 and TRBJ2-5, with TRBD1 identical over 7 bases. TRBJ2-7 matches the DNA end more closely, so the J call is doubtful. Germline V lookup: CDR1 SGHDN, CDR2 FVKESK. This CDR3 is 15 amino acids long.

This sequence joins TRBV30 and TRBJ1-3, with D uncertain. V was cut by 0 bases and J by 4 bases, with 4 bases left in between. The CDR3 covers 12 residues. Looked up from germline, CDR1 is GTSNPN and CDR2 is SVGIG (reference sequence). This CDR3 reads CAWSVGGNTIYF. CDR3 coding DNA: TGTGCCTGGAGTGTCGGGGGAAACACCATATATTTT.

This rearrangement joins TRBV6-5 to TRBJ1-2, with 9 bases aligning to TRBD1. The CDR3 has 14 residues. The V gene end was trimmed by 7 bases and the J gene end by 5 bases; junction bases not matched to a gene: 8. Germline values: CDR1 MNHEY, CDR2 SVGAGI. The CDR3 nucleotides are TGTGCCAGCAACACAGGGGGCGCAGGTTATGGCTACACCTTC. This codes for CASNTGGAGYGYTF.

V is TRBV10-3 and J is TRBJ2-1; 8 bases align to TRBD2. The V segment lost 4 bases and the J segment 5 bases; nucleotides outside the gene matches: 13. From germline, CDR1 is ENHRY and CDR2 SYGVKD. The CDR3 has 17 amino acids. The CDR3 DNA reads TGTGCCATCAGTGCCAGCGGGAGTGCGTCTGACGACAATGAGCAGTTCTTC. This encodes CAISASGSASDDNEQFF.

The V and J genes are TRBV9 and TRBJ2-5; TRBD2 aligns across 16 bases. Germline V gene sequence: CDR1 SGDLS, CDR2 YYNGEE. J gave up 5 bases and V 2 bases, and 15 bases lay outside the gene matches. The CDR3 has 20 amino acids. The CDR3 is CASSVNPGTSGRAREETQYF. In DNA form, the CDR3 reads TGTGCCAGCAGCGTTAACCCCGGGACTAGCGGGAGGGCACGGGAGGAGACCCAGTACTTC.

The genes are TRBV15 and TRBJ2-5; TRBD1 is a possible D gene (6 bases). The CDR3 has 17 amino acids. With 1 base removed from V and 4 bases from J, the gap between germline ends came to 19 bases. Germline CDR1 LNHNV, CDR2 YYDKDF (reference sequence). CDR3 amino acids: CATSRGPQPGARETQYF. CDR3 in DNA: TGTGCCACCAGCAGAGGCCCGCAGCCAGGGGCGCGAGAGACCCAGTACTTC.

The CDR3, as DNA: TGTGCCACCGGCCGAGGTCCACCAGCGGATACGCAGTATTTT. Translated, it gives CATGRGPPADTQYF. This chain links TRBV6-4 with TRBJ2-3; the D is unclear. The CDR3 length is 14 residues. Germline-derived CDR1 and CDR2 are MRHNA and SNTAGT. The germline V and J ends were trimmed by 10 bases and 6 bases, with 20 bases remaining between them.

The CDR3 DNA reads TGTGCCAGCAGCTTCGACCCGGCGGGTACGCAGTATTTT. It translates to CASSFDPAGTQYF. V gene TRBV11-2 combines with J gene TRBJ2-3; D may be TRBD2 (5 bases). Trimming left V 3 bases short and J 8 bases short, with 12 bases between. The CDR3 extends over 13 amino acids. Looked up from germline, CDR1 is SGHAT and CDR2 is FQNNGV.

CDR3 nucleotide sequence: TGTGCCAGTAAACAGGGGGCCTACAATGAGCAGTTCTTC. This sequence encodes CASKQGAYNEQFF. The chain couples TRBV19 to TRBJ2-1; TRBD1 aligns across 8 bases. The CDR3 runs to 13 residues. Germline CDR1 is LNHDA and CDR2 is SQIVND (reference sequence). V was pared by 7 bases and J by 2 bases, with 1 base of the junction left unmatched.